The rows below give T cell receptor beta chains drawn from one sample of a study of cytomegalovirus exposure and HLA in healthy donors. Some clones are missing from TCRdb's copy, which holds only in-frame ones; the method was immunoSEQ multiplex PCR. The sample contains about 130,000 clones, roughly 81% of which appear only once. The sequenced sample consisted of PBMCs. Source of these receptors: a woman aged 25 to 45 in good health and CMV-seronegative. The CDR3 runs from the conserved cysteine through the conserved F or W. The D gene is left open where the match is weak. Only part of the rows carry a size: once, few, many, or a class if the clone is expanded.

clone size: -
D gene: -
V gene: TRBV6-5
J gene: TRBJ1-2
CDR3 DNA: TGTGCCAGCCCGAGCTATGGCTACACCTTC
CDR3 protein: CASPSYGYTF

clone size: -
D gene: -
V gene: TRBV7-9
J gene: TRBJ1-2
CDR3 DNA: TGTGCCAGCAGCTTATCTAACAACTATGGCTACACCTTC
CDR3 protein: CASSLSNNYGYTF

clone size: -
D gene: -
V gene: TRBV30
J gene: TRBJ1-1
CDR3 DNA: TGTGCCTGGAGTGTAGTTCGGTTGGTAGCTTTCTTT
CDR3 protein: CAWSVVRLVAFF

clone size: -
D gene: -
V gene: TRBV19
J gene: TRBJ2-6
CDR3 DNA: TGTGCCAGTAGTCCCAGGGTCTCTGGGGCCAACGTCCTGACTTTC
CDR3 protein: CASSPRVSGANVLTF

clone size: -
D gene: TRBD1
V gene: TRBV18
J gene: TRBJ2-2
CDR3 DNA: TGTGCCAGCTCACCGGCAGGGGGCAGGAACACCGGGGAGCTGTTTTTT
CDR3 protein: CASSPAGGRNTGELFF

clone size: -
D gene: TRBD2
V gene: TRBV11-1
J gene: TRBJ2-7
CDR3 DNA: TGTGCCAGCAGCTTAAGGACGGGAGGGACCTACGAGCAGTACTTC
CDR3 protein: CASSLRTGGTYEQYF

clone size: -
D gene: -
V gene: TRBV11-2
J gene: TRBJ2-5
CDR3 DNA: TGTGCCAGCAGCTCCCCCATCCTATCGACTTACCAAGAGACCCAGTACTTC
CDR3 protein: CASSSPILSTYQETQYF

clone size: -
D gene: TRBD1
V gene: TRBV6-5
J gene: TRBJ1-2
CDR3 DNA: TGTGCCAGCAGTTTGGACAGGGGAGTCAGTAGGGGCTACACCTTC
CDR3 protein: CASSLDRGVSRGYTF

clone size: -
D gene: -
V gene: TRBV30
J gene: TRBJ1-1
CDR3 DNA: TGTGCCTGGAGCCGGGGGTACACTGAAGCTTTCTTT
CDR3 protein: CAWSRGYTEAFF

clone size: -
D gene: TRBD1
V gene: TRBV18
J gene: TRBJ1-6
CDR3 DNA: TGTGCCAGCTCACCCAATACAGGGGCCCTTAATTCACCCCTCCACTTT
CDR3 protein: CASSPNTGALNSPLHF

clone size: few
D gene: -
V gene: TRBV7-8
J gene: TRBJ1-1
CDR3 DNA: TGTGCCAGCAGCTTAAGAAGGCAGGCCGAGAACACTGAAGCTTTCTTT
CDR3 protein: CASSLRRQAENTEAFF

clone size: -
D gene: TRBD2
V gene: TRBV4-2
J gene: TRBJ2-2
CDR3 DNA: TGTGCCAGCAGCCAAGATACCTTGGCGGGAGCGTTCACCGGGGAGCTGTTTTTT
CDR3 protein: CASSQDTLAGAFTGELFF

clone size: once
D gene: -
V gene: TRBV5-1
J gene: TRBJ1-3
CDR3 DNA: TGCGCCAGCAGCTTCGGGACACCTGGAAACACCATATATTTT
CDR3 protein: CASSFGTPGNTIYF

clone size: -
D gene: -
V gene: TRBV11-2
J gene: TRBJ2-1
CDR3 DNA: TGTGCCAGCAGCTTAGTTGGGCCGACCCCCCTCAATGAGCAGTTCTTC
CDR3 protein: CASSLVGPTPLNEQFF

clone size: -
D gene: -
V gene: TRBV18
J gene: TRBJ1-6
CDR3 DNA: TGTGCCAGCTCAACTATACCTACTTCCTCCTATAATTCACCCCTCCACTTT
CDR3 protein: CASSTIPTSSYNSPLHF

clone size: -
D gene: TRBD1
V gene: TRBV7-3
J gene: TRBJ1-6
CDR3 DNA: TGTGCCAGCAGCTTATCCGGGACAGATAATTCACCCCTCCACTTT
CDR3 protein: CASSLSGTDNSPLHF

clone size: -
D gene: -
V gene: TRBV4-1
J gene: TRBJ1-1
CDR3 DNA: TGCGCCAGCAGCCAAGATCGGCAGGGAAAAACTGAAGCTTTCTTT
CDR3 protein: CASSQDRQGKTEAFF

clone size: -
D gene: -
V gene: TRBV11-2
J gene: TRBJ2-7
CDR3 DNA: TGTGCCAGCAGCTTAGTTCGGACTAACTACGAGCAGTACTTC
CDR3 protein: CASSLVRTNYEQYF

clone size: -
D gene: TRBD1
V gene: TRBV2
J gene: TRBJ1-2
CDR3 DNA: TGTGCCAGCAAGGAGGGGGCGAACTATGGCTACACCTTC
CDR3 protein: CASKEGANYGYTF

clone size: -
D gene: -
V gene: TRBV5-4
J gene: TRBJ2-3
CDR3 DNA: TGTGCCAGCAGTCCTCCGGGACAACCCTTCACAGATACGCAGTATTTT
CDR3 protein: CASSPPGQPFTDTQYF

clone size: -
D gene: -
V gene: TRBV2
J gene: TRBJ1-6
CDR3 DNA: TGTGCCAGCAGTGAGTCCGGCTCCTATAATTCACCCCTCCACTTT
CDR3 protein: CASSESGSYNSPLHF

clone size: -
D gene: -
V gene: TRBV10-2
J gene: TRBJ2-1
CDR3 DNA: TGCGCCAGCAGTGGAGGGCTGCGTGAGCAGTTCTTC
CDR3 protein: CASSGGLREQFF

clone size: -
D gene: -
V gene: TRBV5-1
J gene: TRBJ2-7
CDR3 DNA: TGCGCCAGCAGCTTTGGGCAGGGGGGCTCCTACGAGCAGTACTTC
CDR3 protein: CASSFGQGGSYEQYF

clone size: -
D gene: -
V gene: TRBV6-4
J gene: TRBJ1-5
CDR3 DNA: TGTGCCAGCAGTCCCGGGGGGGTAAGTCAGCCCCAGCATTTT
CDR3 protein: CASSPGGVSQPQHF